Below, 15 T cell receptor beta chains from the same sample are listed, as sequenced in a study of T cells in Graves' hyperthyroidism and ophthalmopathy (dated by TCRdb to the late 2010s). Receptor libraries were prepared by multiplex PCR. The reads were generated on an Illumina HiSeq 2000. The TCR beta CDR3 regions were amplified from RNA transcripts. A first-round RT-PCR of the TCR CDR3 used the HTBI primer set with the Qiagen OneStep RT-PCR kit. TCRdb took the public reads, trimmed them with fastp at Q25, ran MiXCR for clone calling and kept in-frame beta chains. Rows matching on CDR3 protein sequence are summarized as one entry with the most common DNA and genes. The sample data list about 270,000 distinct CDR3 sequences, and 20% to 25% of these were observed just once. The top ten hold about 60% of the sample. The sequencing sample was made of blood. The receptor set was obtained from a man aged 25 to 40 with Graves' ophthalmopathy.

The V call is TRBV20-1, the J call TRBJ2-1; 14 positions agree with TRBD2. The CDR3 contains 17 residues. After removal of 3 bases from V and 7 bases from J, the junction contained 11 bases not matched to a gene. Germline-derived CDR1 and CDR2 are DFQATT and SNEGSKA (reference sequence). The CDR3 DNA is TGCAGTGCTAGCCGGGGGGGGACTAGCGGGGGAGGTAATGAGCAGTTCTTC. Amino acid sequence: CSASRGGTSGGGNEQFF.

V gene TRBV11-3 combines with J gene TRBJ2-1; 7 bases are shared with TRBD2. This CDR3 contains 17 residues. CDR1 is SGHNT, CDR2 YENEEA, per germline. V dropped 1 base and J dropped 1; count of bases not matched to a gene: 7. CDR3 nucleotide sequence: TGTGCCAGCAGCTTAGCCTCGGGACTAATATCCTACAATGAGCAGTTCTTC. Translated, it gives CASSLASGLISYNEQFF. The entire variable domain, with the rest obtained from reference TRBV11-3 and TRBJ2-1, is as follows: EAGVVQSPRYKIIEKKQPVAFWCNPISGHNTLYWYLQNLGQGPELLIRYENEEAVDDSQLPKDRFSAERLKGVDSTLKIQPAELGDSAVYLCASSLASGLISYNEQFFGPGTRLTVL.

The rearrangement links TRBV5-1 to TRBJ1-3; D gene uncertain. Germline CDR1 SGHRS, CDR2 YFSETQ. This CDR3 contains 16 residues. The V end lost 0 bases, the J end lost 0 bases, and 10 bases lay between the germline ends. The CDR3 reads CASSLAAPSSGNTIYF. CDR3 coding DNA: TGCGCCAGCAGCTTGGCCGCGCCGAGCTCTGGAAACACCATATATTTT.

Ten or more counts support this clonotype. Here the CDR3 DNA reads TGCGCCAGCAGCCAGGACCCCGGCTGGAATCAGCCCCAGCATTTT. Translated: CASSQDPGWNQPQHF. The chain has TRBV5-1 and TRBJ1-5; D remains unclear. The V and J ends lost 4 bases and 4 bases respectively, with 15 bases between them. This CDR3 contains 15 residues. Germline values: CDR1 SGHRS, CDR2 YFSETQ.

The J gene is TRBJ2-2, the V gene TRBV6-5; 9 nucleotides agree with TRBD2. CDR1 and CDR2 from the germline V gene are MNHEY and SVGAGI. J was trimmed by 5 bases and V by 4 bases; bases with no gene match: 5. The CDR3 covers 15 residues. The CDR3: CASSSGLAGTGELFF. CDR3 nucleotides: TGTGCCAGCAGTTCTGGCCTAGCGGGAACCGGGGAGCTGTTTTTT.

This clonotype was observed a handful of times. The chain employs TRBV6-1 and TRBJ2-1; D ambiguous. V lost 9 bases and J 9 bases, leaving 9 bases between the germline ends. The CDR3 contains 10 residues. Germline V gene data show CDR1 as MNHNS and CDR2 as SASEGT. The CDR3 region has the DNA TGTGCCAGTCTTCGTGGTGAGCAGTTCTTC. It yields the protein CASLRGEQFF.

There are a few counts of this clonotype. The V gene is TRBV20-1, the J gene TRBJ2-5; weak D call: TRBD1 (5 bases). CDR3 length equals 14 residues. The V gene lost 6 bases and the J gene lost 7 bases, with 21 bases spanning the gap. The germline CDR1 and CDR2 sequences are DFQATT and SNEGSKA (reference sequence). As DNA, the CDR3 is TGCAGTGCAGCTGGGGCCACGTCCGTGGGGACCCAGTACTTC. Translating it yields CSAAGATSVGTQYF.

V usage is TRBV20-1 and J usage is TRBJ2-1, with 9 nucleotides matching TRBD2. The junction had 21 bases not matched to a gene; V was cut back by 3 bases and J by 9 bases. Germline V CDR1 and CDR2: DFQATT, SNEGSKA (reference sequence). The CDR3 extends over 18 amino acids. The CDR3 nucleotides are TGCAGTGCTAGTGGGAGGGCGGGGCGGGGGGGGGGACGGAGTGAGCAGTTCTTC. It specifies CSASGRAGRGGGRSEQFF.

The rearrangement joins TRBV20-1 to TRBJ2-1, with TRBD2 matching 10 bases. Unmatched junction bases numbered 9, after V lost 5 bases and J lost 8 bases. CDR1 is DFQATT and CDR2 is SNEGSKA in the germline V gene (reference sequence). The CDR3 consists of 14 residues. The CDR3 loop reads CSAPGLASVDEQFF. The DNA for the CDR3 is TGCAGTGCTCCGGGACTAGCGAGTGTCGATGAGCAGTTCTTC.

This clonotype showed up many times. The chain carries TRBV11-2 and TRBJ2-1, with D tentatively TRBD2 (5 bases). V was clipped by 5 bases and J by 4 bases, with 15 bases between them. The CDR3 is 15 residues long. CDR1 is SGHAT and CDR2 is FQNNGV in the germline V gene. CDR3 loop: CASSIGRLSYNEQFF. CDR3 nucleotides: TGTGCCAGCAGCATTGGAAGACTAAGTTACAATGAGCAGTTCTTC.

Remarks on this clonotype: This may be a read error: a much more frequent sequence differs by one nucleotide. The rearrangement uses TRBV9 and TRBJ2-7; D unresolved. Looked up from germline, CDR1 is SGDLS and CDR2 is YYNGEE. The V end lost 0 bases, the J end lost 6 bases, and 16 bases lay between the germline ends. This CDR3 contains 15 residues. CDR3 nucleotides: TGTGCCAGCAGCGTAGAAGCTAGAAGTCTTGGCGAGCAGTACTTC. It is translated as CASSVEARSLGEQYF.

The V gene is TRBV5-6, the J gene TRBJ2-5, with D unresolved. This CDR3 spans 16 amino acids. Germline V gene lookup returns CDR1 SGHDT and CDR2 YYEEEE. V shed 4 bases and J shed 2 bases, with 18 bases lying between them. Written as DNA, the CDR3 is TGTGCCAGCAGCATGGGTTGGATAAACGGTCAAGAGACCCAGTACTTC. This translates into CASSMGWINGQETQYF.

The sample holds many counts of this clonotype. The chain is built from TRBV20-1 and TRBJ1-1, with 9 bases that match TRBD1. CDR1 and CDR2 from the germline V gene are DFQATT and SNEGSKA (reference sequence). This CDR3 has 15 residues. J gave up 5 bases and V 6 bases, and 13 bases lay outside the gene matches. CDR3 DNA: TGCAGTGCCCTCCCGGGACAGGGATGGGGGACTGAAGCTTTCTTT. It yields the protein CSALPGQGWGTEAFF.

A few counts support this clonotype. The chain carries TRBV6-1 and TRBJ2-3; 7 bases match TRBD2. Germline assignment: CDR1 MNHNS and CDR2 SASEGT. V was clipped by 3 bases and J by 2 bases; unmatched bases: 11. CDR3 length: 17 amino acids. CDR3: CASSEQVRAGDTDTQYF. Here the CDR3 DNA reads TGTGCCAGCAGTGAGCAGGTTCGGGCGGGGGACACAGATACGCAGTATTTT.

V gene TRBV15 combines with J gene TRBJ2-3; TRBD2 matches 12 bases. V shed 3 bases, J shed 0 bases, and the junction held 1 base outside the gene matches. The CDR3 is 16 residues long. Germline V gene sequence: CDR1 LNHNV, CDR2 YYDKDF (reference sequence). CDR3 region: CATSSGTSGSTDTQYF. CDR3 DNA sequence: TGTGCCACCAGCAGCGGGACTAGCGGGAGCACAGATACGCAGTATTTT.